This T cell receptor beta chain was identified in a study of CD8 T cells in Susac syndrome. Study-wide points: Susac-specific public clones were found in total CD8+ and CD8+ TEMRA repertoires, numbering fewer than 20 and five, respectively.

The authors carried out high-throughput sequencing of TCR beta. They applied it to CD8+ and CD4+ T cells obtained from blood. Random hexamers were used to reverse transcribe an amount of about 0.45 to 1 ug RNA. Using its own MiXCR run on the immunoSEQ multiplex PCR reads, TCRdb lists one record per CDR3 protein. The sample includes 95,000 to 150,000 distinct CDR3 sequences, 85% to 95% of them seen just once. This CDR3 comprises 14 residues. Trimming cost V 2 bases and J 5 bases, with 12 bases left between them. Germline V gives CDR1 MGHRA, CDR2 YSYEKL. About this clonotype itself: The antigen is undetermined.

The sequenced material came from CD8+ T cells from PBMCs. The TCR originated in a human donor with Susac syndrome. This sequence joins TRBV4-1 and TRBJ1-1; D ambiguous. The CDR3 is CASSQPRIGTEAFF. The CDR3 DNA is TGCGCCAGCAGCCAACCCCGGATTGGGACTGAAGCTTTCTTT.